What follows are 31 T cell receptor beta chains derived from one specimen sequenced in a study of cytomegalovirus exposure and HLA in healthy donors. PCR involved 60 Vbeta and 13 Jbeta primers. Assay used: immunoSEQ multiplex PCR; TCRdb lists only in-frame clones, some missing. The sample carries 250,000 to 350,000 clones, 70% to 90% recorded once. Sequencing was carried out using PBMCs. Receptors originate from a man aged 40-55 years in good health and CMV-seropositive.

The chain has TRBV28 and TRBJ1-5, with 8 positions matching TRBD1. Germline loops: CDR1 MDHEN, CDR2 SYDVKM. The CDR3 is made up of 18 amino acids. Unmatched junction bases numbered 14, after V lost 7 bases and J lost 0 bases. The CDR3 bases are TGTGCCAGCAACCTTCGGGCTGCAGGGGGCCCTAGCAATCAGCCCCAGCATTTT. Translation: CASNLRAAGGPSNQPQHF.

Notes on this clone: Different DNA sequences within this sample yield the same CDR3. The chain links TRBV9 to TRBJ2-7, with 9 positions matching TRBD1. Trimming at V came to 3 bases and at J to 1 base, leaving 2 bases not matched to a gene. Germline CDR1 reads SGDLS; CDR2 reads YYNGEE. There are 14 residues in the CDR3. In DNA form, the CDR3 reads TGTGCCAGCAGCGAAGGGACAGGGTCCTACGAGCAGTACTTC. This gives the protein CASSEGTGSYEQYF.

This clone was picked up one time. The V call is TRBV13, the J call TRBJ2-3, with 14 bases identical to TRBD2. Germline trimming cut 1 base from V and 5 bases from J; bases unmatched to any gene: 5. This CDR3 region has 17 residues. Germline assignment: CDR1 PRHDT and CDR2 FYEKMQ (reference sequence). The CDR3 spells CASSLVGLAGVEDTQYF. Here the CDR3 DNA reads TGTGCCAGCAGCTTAGTGGGACTAGCGGGAGTAGAAGATACGCAGTATTTT.

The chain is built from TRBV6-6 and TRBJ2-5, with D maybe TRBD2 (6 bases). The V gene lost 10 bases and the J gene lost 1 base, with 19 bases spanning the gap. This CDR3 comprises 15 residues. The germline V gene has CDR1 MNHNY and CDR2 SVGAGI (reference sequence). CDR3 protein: CATQLTMGGQETQYF. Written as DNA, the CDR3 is TGTGCCACCCAGTTAACCATGGGGGGCCAAGAGACCCAGTACTTC.

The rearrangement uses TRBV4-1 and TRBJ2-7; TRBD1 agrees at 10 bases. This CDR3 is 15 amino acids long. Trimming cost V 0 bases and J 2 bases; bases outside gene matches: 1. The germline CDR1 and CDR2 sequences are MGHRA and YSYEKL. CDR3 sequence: CASSQDGQGAYEQYF. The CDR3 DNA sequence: TGCGCCAGCAGCCAAGATGGACAGGGGGCCTACGAGCAGTACTTC.

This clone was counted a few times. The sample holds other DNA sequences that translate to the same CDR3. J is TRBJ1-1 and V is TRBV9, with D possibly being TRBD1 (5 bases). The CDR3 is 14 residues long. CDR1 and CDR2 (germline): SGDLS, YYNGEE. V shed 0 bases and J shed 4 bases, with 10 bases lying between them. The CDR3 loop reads CASSVGGEGTEAFF. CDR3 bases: TGTGCCAGCAGCGTAGGAGGGGAGGGCACTGAAGCTTTCTTT.

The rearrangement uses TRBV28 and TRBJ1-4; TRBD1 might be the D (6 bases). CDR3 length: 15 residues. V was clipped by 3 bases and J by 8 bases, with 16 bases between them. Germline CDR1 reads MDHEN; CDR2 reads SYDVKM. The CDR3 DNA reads TGTGCCAGCAGTTTCGGGGGCGGGAGAAAGGAAAAACTGTTTTTT. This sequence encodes CASSFGGGRKEKLFF.

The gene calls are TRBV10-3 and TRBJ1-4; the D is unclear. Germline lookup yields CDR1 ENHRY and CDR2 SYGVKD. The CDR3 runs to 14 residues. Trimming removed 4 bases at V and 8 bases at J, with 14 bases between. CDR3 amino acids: CAISGGADSEKLFF. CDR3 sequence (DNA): TGTGCCATCAGTGGGGGTGCGGACTCCGAAAAACTGTTTTTT.

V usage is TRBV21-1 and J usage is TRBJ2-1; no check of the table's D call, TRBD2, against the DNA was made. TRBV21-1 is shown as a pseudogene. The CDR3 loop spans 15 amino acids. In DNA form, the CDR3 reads TGTGCCAGCAGCAAACGAGCCAACTCCTACAATGAGCAGTTCTTC. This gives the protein CASSKRANSYNEQFF.

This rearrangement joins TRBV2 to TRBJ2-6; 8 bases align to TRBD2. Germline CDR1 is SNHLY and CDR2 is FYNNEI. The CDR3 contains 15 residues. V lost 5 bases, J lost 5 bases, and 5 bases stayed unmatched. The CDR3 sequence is CASSPTSGWANVLTF. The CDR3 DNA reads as TGTGCCAGCAGTCCCACTAGCGGCTGGGCCAACGTCCTGACTTTC.

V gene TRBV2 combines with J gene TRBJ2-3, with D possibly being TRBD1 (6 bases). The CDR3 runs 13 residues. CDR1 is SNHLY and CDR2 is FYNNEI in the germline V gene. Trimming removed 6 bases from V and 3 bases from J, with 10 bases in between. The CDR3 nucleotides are TGTGCCAGCAGACAGGGATCGACAGATACGCAGTATTTT. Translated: CASRQGSTDTQYF.

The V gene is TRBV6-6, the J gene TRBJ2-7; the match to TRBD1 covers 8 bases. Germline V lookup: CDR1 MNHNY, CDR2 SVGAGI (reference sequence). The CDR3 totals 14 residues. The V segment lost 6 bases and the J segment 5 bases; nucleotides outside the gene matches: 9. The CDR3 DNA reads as TGTGCCAGCAGCTTACCCGGGACAGGAAACGAGCAGTACTTC. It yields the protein CASSLPGTGNEQYF.

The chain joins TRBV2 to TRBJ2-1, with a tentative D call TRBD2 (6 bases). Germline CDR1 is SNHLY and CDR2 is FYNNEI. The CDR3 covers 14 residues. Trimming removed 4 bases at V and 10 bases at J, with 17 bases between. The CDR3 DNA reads TGTGCCAGCAGTGTTGTGAAAACTCGGGGGGAGCAGTTCTTC. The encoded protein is CASSVVKTRGEQFF.

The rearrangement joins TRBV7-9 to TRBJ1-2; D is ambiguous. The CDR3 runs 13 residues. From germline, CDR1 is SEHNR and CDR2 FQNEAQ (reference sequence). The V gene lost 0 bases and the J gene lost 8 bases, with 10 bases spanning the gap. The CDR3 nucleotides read TGTGCCAGCAGCTTAGCGCGCGGGAACGGCTACACCTTC. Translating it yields CASSLARGNGYTF.

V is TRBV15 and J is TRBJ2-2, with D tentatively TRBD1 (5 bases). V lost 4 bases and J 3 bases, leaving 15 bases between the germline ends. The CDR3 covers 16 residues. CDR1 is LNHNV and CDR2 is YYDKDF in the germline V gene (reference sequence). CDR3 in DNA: TGTGCCACCAGCATGGACATTGGGTCGTACACCGGGGAGCTGTTTTTT. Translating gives CATSMDIGSYTGELFF.

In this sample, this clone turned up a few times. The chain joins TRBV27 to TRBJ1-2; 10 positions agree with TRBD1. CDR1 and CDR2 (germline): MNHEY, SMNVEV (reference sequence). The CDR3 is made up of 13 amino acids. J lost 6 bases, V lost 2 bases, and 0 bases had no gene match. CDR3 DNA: TGTGCCAGCAGTTTAGGGACAGGGGATGGCTACACCTTC. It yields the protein CASSLGTGDGYTF.

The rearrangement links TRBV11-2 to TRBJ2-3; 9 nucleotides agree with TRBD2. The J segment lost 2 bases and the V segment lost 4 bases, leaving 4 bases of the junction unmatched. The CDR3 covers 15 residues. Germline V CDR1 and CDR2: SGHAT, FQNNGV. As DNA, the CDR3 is TGTGCCAGCAGCTCCCTAGCGGGATCCACAGATACGCAGTATTTT. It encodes CASSSLAGSTDTQYF.

CDR3 sequence: CASSLGIASYNEQFF. CDR3 nucleotides: TGTGCCAGCAGCTTAGGCATAGCGTCTTACAATGAGCAGTTCTTC. This chain joins TRBV7-6 and TRBJ2-1, with TRBD2 as a possible D gene (5 bases). The CDR3 totals 15 residues. Trimming cost V 1 base and J 4 bases, with 11 bases left between them. CDR1 is SGHVS and CDR2 is FNYEAQ in the germline V gene.

CDR3 sequence reads: CATSLLQGSGSGSPTGELFF. The CDR3 DNA is TGCGCCACCTCACTACTACAGGGGTCTGGTAGCGGGAGCCCCACCGGGGAGCTGTTTTTT. The chain employs TRBV5-1 and TRBJ2-2; 9 nucleotides agree with TRBD2. Germline CDR1 SGHRS, CDR2 YFSETQ. Losses at the gene ends were 9 bases for V and 4 bases for J; bases not matched to a gene: 25. The CDR3 loop spans 20 amino acids.

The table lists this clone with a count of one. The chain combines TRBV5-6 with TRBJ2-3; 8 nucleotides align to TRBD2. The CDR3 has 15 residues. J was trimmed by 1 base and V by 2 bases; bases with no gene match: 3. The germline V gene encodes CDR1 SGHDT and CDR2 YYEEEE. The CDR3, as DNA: TGTGCCAGCAGCTTATTACTAGCGGGCACAGATACGCAGTATTTT. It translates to CASSLLLAGTDTQYF.

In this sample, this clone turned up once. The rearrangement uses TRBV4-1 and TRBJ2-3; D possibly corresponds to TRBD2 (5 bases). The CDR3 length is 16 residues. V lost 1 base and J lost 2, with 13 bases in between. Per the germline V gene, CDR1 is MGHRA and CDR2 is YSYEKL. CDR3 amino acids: CASSQVRASSTDTQYF. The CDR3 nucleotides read TGCGCCAGCAGCCAAGTTCGAGCTAGCTCCACAGATACGCAGTATTTT.

The CDR3 here is CASLPGQGNGYTF. The DNA of the CDR3 is TGTGCCAGCCTACCGGGACAGGGAAATGGCTACACCTTC. The chain has TRBV28 and TRBJ1-2; 9 bases are shared with TRBD1. The CDR3 totals 13 residues. Per the germline V gene, CDR1 is MDHEN and CDR2 is SYDVKM. Unmatched junction bases numbered 7, after V lost 8 bases and J lost 6 bases.

Here the CDR3 reads CASSLYSGADTQYF. The CDR3 bases are TGTGCCAGCAGCCTATATTCGGGGGCAGATACGCAGTATTTT. The rearrangement uses TRBV7-2 and TRBJ2-3, with D possibly being TRBD2 (6 bases). This CDR3 is 14 amino acids long. Germline values: CDR1 SGHTA, CDR2 FQGNSA. The V and J ends lost 5 bases and 4 bases respectively, with 13 bases between them.

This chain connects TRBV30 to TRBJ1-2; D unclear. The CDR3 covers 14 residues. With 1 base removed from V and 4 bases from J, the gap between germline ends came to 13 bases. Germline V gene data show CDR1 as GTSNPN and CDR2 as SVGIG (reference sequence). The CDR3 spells CAWSGRSLLYGYTF. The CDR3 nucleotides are TGTGCCTGGAGTGGACGGAGCTTGCTCTATGGCTACACCTTC.

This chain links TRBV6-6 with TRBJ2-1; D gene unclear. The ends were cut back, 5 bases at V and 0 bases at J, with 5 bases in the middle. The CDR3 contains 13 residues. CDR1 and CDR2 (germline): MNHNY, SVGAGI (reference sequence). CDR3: CASSPSSYNEQFF. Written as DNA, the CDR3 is TGTGCCAGCAGTCCCTCCTCCTACAATGAGCAGTTCTTC.

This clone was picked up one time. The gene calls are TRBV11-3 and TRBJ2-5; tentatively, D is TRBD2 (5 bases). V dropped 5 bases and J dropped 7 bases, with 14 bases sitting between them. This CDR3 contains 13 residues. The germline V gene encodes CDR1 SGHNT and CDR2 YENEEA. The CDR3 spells CASSPAQEATQYF. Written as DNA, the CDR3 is TGTGCCAGCAGCCCCGCCCAGGAGGCGACCCAGTACTTC.

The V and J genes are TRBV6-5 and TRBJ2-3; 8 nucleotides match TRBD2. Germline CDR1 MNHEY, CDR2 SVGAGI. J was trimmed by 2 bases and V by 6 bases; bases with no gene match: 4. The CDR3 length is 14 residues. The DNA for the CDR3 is TGTGCCAGCAGCACACTAGCGGCCACAGATACGCAGTATTTT. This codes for CASSTLAATDTQYF.

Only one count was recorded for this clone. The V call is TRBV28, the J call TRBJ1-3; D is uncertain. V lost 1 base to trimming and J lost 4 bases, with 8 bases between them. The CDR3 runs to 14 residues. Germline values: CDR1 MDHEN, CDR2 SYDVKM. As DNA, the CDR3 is TGTGCCAGCAGTTTATCCGAACAGGGAAACACCATATATTTT. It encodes CASSLSEQGNTIYF.

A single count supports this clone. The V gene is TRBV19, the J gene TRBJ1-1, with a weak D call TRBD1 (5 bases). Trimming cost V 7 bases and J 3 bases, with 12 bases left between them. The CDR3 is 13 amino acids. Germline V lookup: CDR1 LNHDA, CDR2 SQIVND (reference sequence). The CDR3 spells CASNQGKDTEAFF. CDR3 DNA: TGTGCCAGTAATCAGGGTAAAGACACTGAAGCTTTCTTT.

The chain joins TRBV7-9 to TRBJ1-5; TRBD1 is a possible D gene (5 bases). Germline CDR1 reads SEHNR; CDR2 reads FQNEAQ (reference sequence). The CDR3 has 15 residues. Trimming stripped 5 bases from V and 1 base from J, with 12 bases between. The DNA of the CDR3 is TGTGCCAGCAGCCCCCCCGGGGGAAGCAATCAGCCCCAGCATTTT. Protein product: CASSPPGGSNQPQHF.

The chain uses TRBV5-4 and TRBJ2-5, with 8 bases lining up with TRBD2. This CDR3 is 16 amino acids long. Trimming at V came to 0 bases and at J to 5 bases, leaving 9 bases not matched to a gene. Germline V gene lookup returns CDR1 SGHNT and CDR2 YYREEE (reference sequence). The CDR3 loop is CASSLVIAGLGETQYF. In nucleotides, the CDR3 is TGTGCCAGCAGCTTGGTAATAGCGGGACTGGGGGAGACCCAGTACTTC. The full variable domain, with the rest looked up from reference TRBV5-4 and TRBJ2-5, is ETGVTQSPTHLIKTRGQQVTLRCSSQSGHNTVSWYQQALGQGPQFIFQYYREEENGRGNFPPRFSGLQFPNYSSELNVNALELDDSALYLCASSLVIAGLGETQYFGPGTRLLVL.